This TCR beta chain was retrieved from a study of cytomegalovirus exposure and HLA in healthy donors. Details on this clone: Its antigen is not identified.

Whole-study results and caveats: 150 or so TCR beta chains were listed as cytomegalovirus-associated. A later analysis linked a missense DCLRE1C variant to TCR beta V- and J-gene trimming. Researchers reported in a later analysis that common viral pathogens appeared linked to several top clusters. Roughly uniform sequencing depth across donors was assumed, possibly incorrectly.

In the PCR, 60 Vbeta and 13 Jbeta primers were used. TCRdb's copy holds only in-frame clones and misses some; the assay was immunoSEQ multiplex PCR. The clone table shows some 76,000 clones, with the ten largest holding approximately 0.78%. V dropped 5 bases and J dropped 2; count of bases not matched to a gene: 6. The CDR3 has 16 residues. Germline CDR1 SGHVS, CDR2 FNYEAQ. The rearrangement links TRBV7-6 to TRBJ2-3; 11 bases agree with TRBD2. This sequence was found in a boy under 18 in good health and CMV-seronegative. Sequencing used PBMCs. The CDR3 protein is CASSLRLAGSTDTQYF. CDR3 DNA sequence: TGTGCCAGCAGCCTCAGACTAGCGGGGTCCACAGATACGCAGTATTTT.